This entry lists 26 T cell receptor beta chains sequenced from one sample in a study of technical replicates of blood from a handful of donors. The protocol was immunoSEQ multiplex PCR, while the TCRdb copy is restricted to in-frame clones and leaves out a portion. The data hold about 56,000 clones, with more than 90% observed a single time. The sample taken for sequencing was PBMCs. These receptor sequences come from a human donor in good health. Some clones in this sample may be carry-over from other donors' samples.

The J gene is TRBJ1-4, the V gene TRBV21-1. TRBV21-1 is assigned pseudogene status. The CDR3 contains 16 residues. The CDR3 region has the DNA TGTGCCAGCAGCAAAGTAGGGGGGGATGAGGATGAAAAACTGTTTTTT. Residues: CASSKVGGDEDEKLFF.

The chain joins TRBV10-2 to TRBJ1-6, with a possible D match to TRBD1 (6 bases). CDR3 length: 14 residues. V was cut by 8 bases and J by 7 bases, with 15 bases left in between. CDR1 is WSHSY, CDR2 SAAADI, per germline. The DNA for the CDR3 is TGCGCCAGCTTATCAGGGGCGGTGAATTCACCCCTCCACTTT. It translates to CASLSGAVNSPLHF.

This chain uses TRBV7-2 with TRBJ2-7; tentatively, D is TRBD1 (7 bases). Germline loops: CDR1 SGHTA, CDR2 FQGNSA. V dropped 5 bases and J dropped 3 bases, with 8 bases sitting between them. The CDR3 has 12 residues. The CDR3 loop is CASSQGGYEQYF. In DNA form, the CDR3 reads TGTGCCAGCAGCCAGGGGGGCTACGAGCAGTACTTC. Filled out from reference TRBV7-2 and TRBJ2-7, the complete variable domain reads GAGVSQSPSNKVTEKGKDVELRCDPISGHTALYWYRQSLGQGLEFLIYFQGNSAPDKSGLPSDRFSAERTGGSVSTLTIQRTQQEDSAVYLCASSQGGYEQYFGPGTRLTVT.

This sequence joins TRBV2 and TRBJ2-3, with a possible D match to TRBD1 (6 bases). Trimming shortened V by 3 bases and J by 11 bases, and 12 bases separated the two germline ends. In germline, CDR1 is SNHLY, CDR2 FYNNEI. The CDR3 is 12 amino acids. CDR3 region: CASSDRGERQYF. As DNA, the CDR3 is TGTGCCAGCAGTGACAGGGGAGAAAGGCAGTATTTT.

The CDR3 region is CASRPTSGATDTQYF. The CDR3 coding sequence is TGTGCCAGCAGACCAACTAGCGGGGCCACAGATACGCAGTATTTT. The chain uses TRBV2 and TRBJ2-3; 10 bases are a match to TRBD2. This CDR3 has 15 residues. Germline V gives CDR1 SNHLY, CDR2 FYNNEI. Trimming removed 6 bases from V and 2 bases from J; junction bases left unmatched: 5.

In its sample, this clone was seen once. The gene calls are TRBV7-6 and TRBJ2-5, with D perhaps matching TRBD2 (6 bases). V was cut by 3 bases and J by 5 bases, with 16 bases left in between. The CDR3 covers 15 residues. The V gene's germline CDR1 is SGHVS and CDR2 FNYEAQ. The DNA for the CDR3 is TGTGCCAGCAGCTTGGGAGGCCAGGGCGGTGAGACCCAGTACTTC. Amino acids: CASSLGGQGGETQYF. The complete variable domain, with remaining parts taken from reference TRBV7-6 and TRBJ2-5, reads GAGVSQSPRYKVTKRGQDVALRCDPISGHVSLYWYRQALGQGPEFLTYFNYEAQQDKSGLPNDRFSAERPEGSISTLTIQRTEQRDSAMYRCASSLGGQGGETQYFGPGTRLLVL.

V usage is TRBV7-9 and J usage is TRBJ1-2; tentative D call: TRBD1 (6 bases). Deletions cut 1 base from V and 8 bases from J, with 20 bases between. This CDR3 region has 16 residues. Germline CDR1 is SEHNR and CDR2 is FQNEAQ (reference sequence). The CDR3 spells CASSLGSGTSLGGYTF. The CDR3, as DNA: TGTGCCAGCAGCTTAGGATCTGGGACATCCCTCGGCGGCTACACCTTC.

The genes are TRBV7-2 and TRBJ2-5; TRBD2 matches at 7 bases. CDR3 size: 15 residues. Germline loops: CDR1 SGHTA, CDR2 FQGNSA. The junction had 12 bases not matched to a gene; V was cut back by 8 bases and J by 3 bases. DNA of the CDR3: TGTGCCAGCTCCGGATCCGGGGGGATTGAAGAGACCCAGTACTTC. Translation gives CASSGSGGIEETQYF.

The chain links TRBV29-1 to TRBJ1-2, with D possibly TRBD1 on 6 matching bases. Trimming removed 0 bases from V and 4 bases from J, with 12 bases in between. CDR3 length equals 14 residues. Germline V gene lookup returns CDR1 SQVTM and CDR2 ANQGSEA. The CDR3 DNA is TGCAGCGTTGAAGATCTACAGGGTGGCTATGGCTACACCTTC. This codes for CSVEDLQGGYGYTF.

Only one count was recorded for this clone. The chain is built from TRBV4-3 and TRBJ2-3; D perhaps matches TRBD2 (5 bases). The germline gives CDR1 LGHNA, CDR2 YSLEER. V lost 0 bases and J lost 5, with 15 bases in between. The CDR3 contains 16 residues. For the CDR3, the DNA is TGCGCCAGCAGCCAAGAAGTTACTAGTACGGGAGATACGCAGTATTTT. As protein: CASSQEVTSTGDTQYF.

The chain links TRBV2 to TRBJ2-5; D may be TRBD1 (5 bases). Germline CDR1 reads SNHLY; CDR2 reads FYNNEI. The V end lost 5 bases, the J end lost 2 bases, and 6 bases lay between the germline ends. This CDR3 region has 12 residues. The CDR3 loop is CASSYRQETQYF. The DNA for the CDR3 is TGTGCCAGCAGTTACAGGCAAGAGACCCAGTACTTC.

The chain joins TRBV29-1 to TRBJ2-3, with 10 bases that match TRBD2. Per the germline V gene, CDR1 is SQVTM and CDR2 is ANQGSEA. Losses at the gene ends were 6 bases for V and 1 base for J; bases not matched to a gene: 4. CDR3 size: 14 residues. As DNA, the CDR3 is TGCAGCGTGGCGCTAGCGGGGGGCACAGATACGCAGTATTTT. Translated: CSVALAGGTDTQYF.

Only one count was recorded for this clone. The V and J genes are TRBV19 and TRBJ1-5; 7 nucleotides match TRBD1. Germline trimming cut 5 bases from V and 2 bases from J; bases unmatched to any gene: 6. This CDR3 spans 15 amino acids. CDR1 and CDR2 (germline): LNHDA, SQIVND (reference sequence). CDR3 amino acids: CASSPGTVGNQPQHF. The CDR3 coding sequence is TGTGCCAGTAGTCCCGGGACAGTGGGCAATCAGCCCCAGCATTTT.

This clone occurred once. Written as DNA, the CDR3 is TGTGCCAGTAGTGCGGCGTTGGAGCAGTTCTTC. This encodes CASSAALEQFF. This chain connects TRBV19 to TRBJ2-1; unclear D gene. This CDR3 comprises 11 residues. Germline V gene sequence: CDR1 LNHDA, CDR2 SQIVND (reference sequence). V gave up 5 bases and J gave up 10 bases, with 9 bases separating them.

The CDR3 DNA follows: TGTGCCAGCAGTAACCCGACTAGCGGGGAGGAGACCCAGTACTTC. Its translation: CASSNPTSGEETQYF. The chain uses TRBV6-5 and TRBJ2-5; TRBD2 matches 11 bases. The CDR3 has 15 amino acids. Looked up from germline, CDR1 is MNHEY and CDR2 is SVGAGI. V lost 5 bases, J lost 5 bases, and 7 bases stayed unmatched.

The chain couples TRBV18 to TRBJ1-1; D is ambiguous. Trimming pared 1 base from V and 5 bases from J, leaving 14 bases between. The CDR3 has 15 residues. The germline V gene has CDR1 KGHSH and CDR2 LQKENI. CDR3 sequence (DNA): TGTGCCAGCTCACCACAGGACGGCTCGGGGACTGAAGCTTTCTTT. It is translated as CASSPQDGSGTEAFF. Full variable domain (rest looked up from reference TRBV18 and TRBJ1-1): NAGVMQNPRHLVRRRGQEARLRCSPMKGHSHVYWYRQLPEEGLKFMVYLQKENIIDESGMPKERFSAEFPKEGPSILRIQQVVRGDSAAYFCASSPQDGSGTEAFFGQGTRLTVV.

V usage is TRBV6-5 and J usage is TRBJ2-1; D unclear. The CDR3 length is 15 residues. V lost 2 bases and J 1 base, leaving 9 bases between the germline ends. Germline V lookup: CDR1 MNHEY, CDR2 SVGAGI. The CDR3 bases are TGTGCCAGCAGTTACACCACGGGTTCCTACAATGAGCAGTTCTTC. Its translation is CASSYTTGSYNEQFF.

CDR3 sequence: CASSFNPKGLAGGTDTQYF. The CDR3 DNA reads as TGCGCCAGCAGCTTTAATCCTAAGGGACTAGCGGGGGGCACAGATACGCAGTATTTT. The V call is TRBV5-1, the J call TRBJ2-3, with 14 bases that match TRBD2. Germline V lookup: CDR1 SGHRS, CDR2 YFSETQ. CDR3 length: 19 amino acids. Trimming at V came to 2 bases and at J to 1 base, leaving 9 bases not matched to a gene.

J is TRBJ2-3 and V is TRBV7-2; 10 bases fit TRBD2. This CDR3 has 17 amino acids. Germline values: CDR1 SGHTA, CDR2 FQGNSA. Germline trimming cut 4 bases from V and 5 bases from J; bases unmatched to any gene: 12. The CDR3 nucleotides are TGTGCCAGCAGCTGGACGGGGGGAGCGGGAGGGCGAGATACGCAGTATTTT. Translating gives CASSWTGGAGGRDTQYF.

CDR3 sequence (DNA): TGTGCCAGCAGCTCACTAGCGGGAGCAGATACGCAGTATTTT. It encodes CASSSLAGADTQYF. The J gene is TRBJ2-3, the V gene TRBV7-9, with TRBD2 matching 11 bases. The CDR3 spans 14 residues. Germline-derived CDR1 and CDR2 are SEHNR and FQNEAQ (reference sequence). The J segment lost 4 bases and the V segment lost 4 bases, leaving 1 base of the junction unmatched.

This chain connects TRBV7-3 to TRBJ1-1, with D perhaps TRBD1 (5 bases). Germline V gene data show CDR1 as SGHTA and CDR2 as FQGTGA. The CDR3 sequence is 13 residues long. With 0 bases removed from V and 7 bases from J, the gap between germline ends came to 9 bases. CDR3 coding DNA: TGTGCCAGCAGCTTAACAGGGGCAGGTGAAGCTTTCTTT. Translated: CASSLTGAGEAFF.

This chain links TRBV6-1 with TRBJ1-1, with D tentatively TRBD1 (6 bases). CDR3 length: 16 residues. The ends were cut back, 2 bases at V and 1 base at J, with 14 bases in the middle. Germline V gene sequence: CDR1 MNHNS, CDR2 SASEGT. The CDR3, as DNA: TGTGCCAGCAGTGAACTGTTCTCCAGGGGGAACACTGAAGCTTTCTTT. This translates into CASSELFSRGNTEAFF.

The genes are TRBV7-9 and TRBJ2-3, with D perhaps matching TRBD2 (5 bases). Trimming shortened V by 5 bases and J by 4 bases, and 10 bases separated the two germline ends. CDR3 size: 13 residues. Per the germline V gene, CDR1 is SEHNR and CDR2 is FQNEAQ (reference sequence). CDR3 sequence (DNA): TGTGCCAGCAGCCCGGTCGGGGCAGATACGCAGTATTTT. Translating gives CASSPVGADTQYF.

V and J are TRBV7-2 and TRBJ2-5, with a possible D match to TRBD2 (6 bases). CDR3 length equals 14 residues. Germline-derived CDR1 and CDR2 are SGHTA and FQGNSA. Trimming removed 1 base at V and 4 bases at J, with 10 bases between. CDR3 nucleotides: TGTGCCAGCAGCTTAGATCAGCGGGTAGAGACCCAGTACTTC. Its protein product is CASSLDQRVETQYF.

V gene TRBV6-5 combines with J gene TRBJ2-1; 10 bases fit TRBD1. J was trimmed by 10 bases and V by 10 bases; bases with no gene match: 10. From germline, CDR1 is MNHEY and CDR2 SVGAGI. This CDR3 has 13 amino acids. The CDR3: CATHGTGVNEQFF. The CDR3 nucleotides are TGTGCCACCCACGGGACAGGGGTTAACGAGCAGTTCTTC.

The J gene is TRBJ2-5, the V gene TRBV9; TRBD2 aligns across 11 bases. CDR1 SGDLS and CDR2 YYNGEE come from the germline V gene. Trimming cost V 6 bases and J 5 bases; bases outside gene matches: 9. The CDR3 contains 15 residues. CDR3 sequence (DNA): TGTGCCAGCACGTATAGCGGGGGGGCCGGGGAGACCCAGTACTTC. Encoded protein: CASTYSGGAGETQYF.